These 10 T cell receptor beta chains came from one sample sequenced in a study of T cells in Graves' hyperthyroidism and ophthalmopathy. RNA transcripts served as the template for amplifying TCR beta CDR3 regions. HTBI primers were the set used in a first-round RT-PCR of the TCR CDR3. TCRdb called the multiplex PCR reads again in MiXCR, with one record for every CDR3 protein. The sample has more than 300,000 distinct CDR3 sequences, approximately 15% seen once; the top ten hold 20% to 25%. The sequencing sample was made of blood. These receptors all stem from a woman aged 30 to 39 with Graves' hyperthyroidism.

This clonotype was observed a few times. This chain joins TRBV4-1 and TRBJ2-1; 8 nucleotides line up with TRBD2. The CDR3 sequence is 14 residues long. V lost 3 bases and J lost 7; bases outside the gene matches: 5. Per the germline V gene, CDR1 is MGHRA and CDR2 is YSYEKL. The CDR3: CASSQTGTRNEQFF. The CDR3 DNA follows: TGCGCCAGCAGCCAGACCGGGACTAGAAATGAGCAGTTCTTC.

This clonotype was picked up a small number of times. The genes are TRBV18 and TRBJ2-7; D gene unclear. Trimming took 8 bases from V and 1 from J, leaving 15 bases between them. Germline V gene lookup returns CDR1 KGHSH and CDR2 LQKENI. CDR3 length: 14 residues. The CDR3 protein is CASQGGSESYEQYF. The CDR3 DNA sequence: TGTGCCAGCCAAGGTGGTTCAGAGTCCTACGAGCAGTACTTC.

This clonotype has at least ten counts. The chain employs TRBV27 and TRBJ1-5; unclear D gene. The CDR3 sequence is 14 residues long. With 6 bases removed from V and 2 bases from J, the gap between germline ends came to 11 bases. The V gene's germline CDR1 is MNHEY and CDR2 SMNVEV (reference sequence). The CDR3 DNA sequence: TGTGCCAGCAGAGGTCCGGGAGGCAATCAGCCCCAGCATTTT. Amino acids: CASRGPGGNQPQHF.

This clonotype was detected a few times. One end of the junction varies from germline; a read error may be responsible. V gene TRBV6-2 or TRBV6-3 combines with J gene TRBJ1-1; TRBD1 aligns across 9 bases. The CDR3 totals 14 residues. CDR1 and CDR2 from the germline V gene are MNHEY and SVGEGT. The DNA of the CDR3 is TGTGCCGTAAACAGGGGGCTAGAGAACGCTGAAGCTTTCTTT. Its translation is CAVNRGLENAEAFF.

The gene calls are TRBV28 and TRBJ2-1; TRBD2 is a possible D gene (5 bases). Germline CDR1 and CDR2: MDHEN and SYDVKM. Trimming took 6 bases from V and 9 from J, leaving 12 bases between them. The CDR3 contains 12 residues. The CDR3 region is CASSMTNGEQFF. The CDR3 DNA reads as TGTGCCAGCAGCATGACTAACGGTGAGCAGTTCTTC.

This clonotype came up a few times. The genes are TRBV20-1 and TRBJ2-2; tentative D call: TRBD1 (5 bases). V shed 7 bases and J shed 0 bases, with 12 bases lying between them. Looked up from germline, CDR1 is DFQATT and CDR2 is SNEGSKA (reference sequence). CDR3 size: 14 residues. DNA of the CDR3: TGCAGTGGGGGTAGGGGTGCGAACACCGGGGAGCTGTTTTTT. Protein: CSGGRGANTGELFF.

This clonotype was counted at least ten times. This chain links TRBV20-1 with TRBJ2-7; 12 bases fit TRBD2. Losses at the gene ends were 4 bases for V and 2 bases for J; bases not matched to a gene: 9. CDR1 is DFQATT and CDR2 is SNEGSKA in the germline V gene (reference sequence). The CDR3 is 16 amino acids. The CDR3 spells CSAKGSSGRDPYEQYF. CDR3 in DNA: TGCAGTGCTAAGGGGTCTAGCGGGAGGGACCCCTACGAGCAGTACTTC.

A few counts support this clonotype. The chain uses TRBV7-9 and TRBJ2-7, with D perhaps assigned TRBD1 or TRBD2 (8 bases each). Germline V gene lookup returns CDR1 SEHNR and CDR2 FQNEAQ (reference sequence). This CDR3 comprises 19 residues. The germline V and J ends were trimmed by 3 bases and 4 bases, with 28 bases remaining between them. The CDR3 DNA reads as TGTGCCAGCAGCTTCCCCGGGACAGGAGACAGCGGGAGAGTTTACGAGCAGTACTTC. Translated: CASSFPGTGDSGRVYEQYF.

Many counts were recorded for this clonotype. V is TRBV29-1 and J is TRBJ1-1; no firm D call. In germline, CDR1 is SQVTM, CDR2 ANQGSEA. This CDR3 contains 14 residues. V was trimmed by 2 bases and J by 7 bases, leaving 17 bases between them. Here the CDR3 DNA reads TGCAGCGTTGAACGGAAGGAAGGGCGAGGTGAAGCTTTCTTT. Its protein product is CSVERKEGRGEAFF.

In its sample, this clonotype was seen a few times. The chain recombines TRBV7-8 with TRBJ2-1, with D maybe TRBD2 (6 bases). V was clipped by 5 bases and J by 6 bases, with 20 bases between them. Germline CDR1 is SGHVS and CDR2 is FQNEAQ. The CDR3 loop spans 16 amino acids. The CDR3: CASSREGAGFANEQFF. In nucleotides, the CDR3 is TGTGCCAGCAGCCGAGAGGGTGCGGGGTTCGCCAATGAGCAGTTCTTC. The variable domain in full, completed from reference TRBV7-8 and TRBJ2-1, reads GAGVSQSPRYKVAKRGQDVALRCDPISGHVSLFWYQQALGQGPEFLTYFQNEAQLDKSGLPSDRFFAERPEGSVSTLKIQRTQQEDSAVYLCASSREGAGFANEQFFGPGTRLTVL.